The rows below give T cell receptor beta chains drawn from one sample of a study of blood T cells in healthy people across ages. TCRdb re-called the 5' RACE reads through MiXCR, storing one row per CDR3 protein. The table records approximately 1.5 million distinct CDR3 sequences, less than 45% of them present only once. The sample comprised blood. Receptors were obtained from a woman aged 18-30 years in good health. Each CDR3 is given with its conserved first and last residue. The order of the fields is clone size, J gene, D gene, V gene, CDR3 protein, CDR3 DNA. D genes are given only for firm matches. Not every row has a clone size; where given, it reads once, few, many or a size class.

. | TRBJ1-5 | . | TRBV27 | CASSNSGVQPQHF | TGTGCCAGCAGCAACTCAGGGGTGCAGCCCCAGCATTTT
. | TRBJ2-1 | TRBD1 | TRBV20-1 | CSAKGQGNNEQFF | TGCAGTGCAAAGGGACAGGGGAACAATGAGCAGTTCTTC
. | TRBJ2-7 | TRBD2 | TRBV20-1 | CSAIPRDYPYEQYF | TGCAGTGCTATCCCTCGGGACTACCCCTACGAGCAGTACTTC
. | TRBJ1-1 | TRBD1 | TRBV18 | CASSPQPGGPLGNTEAFF | TGTGCCAGCTCACCACAACCAGGGGGCCCATTGGGGAACACTGAAGCTTTCTTT
. | TRBJ2-7 | . | TRBV25-1 | CASSEYNGGYEQYF | TGTGCCAGCAGTGAATATAACGGTGGCTACGAGCAGTACTTC
. | TRBJ2-2 | . | TRBV7-9 | CASSLAFSTGELFF | TGTGCCAGCAGCTTAGCGTTCTCGACCGGGGAGCTGTTTTTT
few | TRBJ2-4 | TRBD2 | TRBV7-2 | CASSSTRLAGRIQYF | TGTGCCAGCAGCTCAACCAGACTAGCGGGACGCATTCAGTACTTC
few | TRBJ1-3 | . | TRBV13 | CASSLTRIFSGNTIYF | TGTGCCAGCAGCCTGACACGCATTTTCTCCGGAAACACCATATATTTT
few | TRBJ1-2 | . | TRBV4-3 | CASSQVARSYTF | TGCGCCAGCAGCCAAGTAGCCAGAAGCTACACCTTC
. | TRBJ2-7 | TRBD1 | TRBV3-1 | CASSQATGGGQYF | TGTGCCAGCAGCCAAGCAACAGGGGGCGGGCAGTACTTC
. | TRBJ2-5 | TRBD1 | TRBV20-1 | CSAPIRDRGINEQYF | TGCAGTGCTCCGATCCGGGACAGGGGGATCAATGAGCAGTACTTC
few | TRBJ2-5 | TRBD2 | TRBV6-6 | CASSSGTSGGGETQYF | TGTGCCAGCAGTTCGGGGACTAGCGGGGGCGGGGAGACCCAGTACTTC
. | TRBJ1-1 | . | TRBV7-2 | CASSLRGAYGTEAFF | TGTGCCAGCAGCTTAAGGGGGGCGTATGGAACTGAAGCTTTCTTT
. | TRBJ2-2 | TRBD1 | TRBV24-1 | CATSDDPGQGLTGELFF | TGTGCCACCAGTGACGACCCCGGACAGGGTTTAACCGGGGAGCTGTTTTTT
. | TRBJ2-1 | . | TRBV28 | CATSPSYNEQFF | TGTGCCACCAGTCCCTCCTACAATGAGCAGTTCTTC
few | TRBJ2-1 | . | TRBV24-1 | CATSDPHWTYNEQFF | TGTGCCACCAGTGACCCTCACTGGACCTACAATGAGCAGTTCTTC
. | TRBJ2-7 | . | TRBV20-1 | CSARLRGAYEQYF | TGCAGTGCTAGATTACGGGGAGCCTACGAGCAGTACTTC
. | TRBJ2-7 | . | TRBV5-1 | CASREGPYEQYF | TGTGCCAGCAGGGAAGGTCCCTACGAGCAGTACTTC
. | TRBJ2-3 | . | TRBV28 | CASSRGSETDTQYF | TGTGCCAGCAGTCGGGGGAGTGAGACAGATACGCAGTATTTT
. | TRBJ1-2 | TRBD1 | TRBV7-2 | CAGSPRDRNYGYTF | TGTGCCGGCAGCCCCCGGGACAGGAACTATGGCTACACCTTC
. | TRBJ2-2 | . | TRBV7-8 | CASSLPRTGELFF | TGTGCCAGCAGCTTACCTAGGACCGGGGAGCTGTTTTTT
few | TRBJ2-5 | TRBD2 | TRBV27 | CAGPGTSDKETQYF | TGTGCCGGTCCGGGGACTAGTGATAAAGAGACCCAGTACTTC
. | TRBJ2-1 | TRBD2 | TRBV7-2 | CASSLDSSGSGDEQFF | TGTGCCAGCAGCTTAGACAGTAGCGGGAGTGGGGATGAGCAGTTCTTC
. | TRBJ2-3 | . | TRBV3-1 | CASSQDLGGDTQYF | TGTGCTAGCAGCCAAGATTTAGGAGGGGATACGCAGTATTTT
. | TRBJ2-2 | . | TRBV7-9 | CASSLRSGVAGELFF | TGTGCCAGCAGCTTACGATCGGGAGTGGCCGGGGAGCTGTTTTTT
. | TRBJ2-1 | . | TRBV7-6 | CASSLASYGNEQFF | TGTGCCAGCAGCTTAGCGTCTTATGGCAATGAGCAGTTCTTC
few | TRBJ2-2 | . | TRBV6-4 | CASRGDRGTGELFF | TGTGCCAGTCGGGGGGACAGAGGCACCGGGGAGCTGTTTTTT
few | TRBJ2-1 | . | TRBV12-3/TRBV12-4 | CASRPSPSSYNEQFF | TGTGCCAGCAGACCTAGCCCCAGCTCCTACAATGAGCAGTTCTTC
. | TRBJ2-3 | . | TRBV6-5 | CASSTGVTQYF | TGTGCCAGCAGTACGGGAGTTACGCAGTATTTT
few | TRBJ2-5 | . | TRBV7-2 | CASSRKWGLETQYF | TGTGCCAGCAGCCGGAAATGGGGGTTAGAGACCCAGTACTTC
. | TRBJ2-5 | TRBD2 | TRBV20-1 | CSARDARGTSKNEQYF | TGCAGTGCTAGAGACGCCCGCGGGACTAGCAAGAATGAGCAGTACTTC
. | TRBJ2-7 | TRBD2 | TRBV10-3 | CAISNGDYNYEQYF | TGTGCCATCAGTAACGGGGACTATAACTACGAGCAGTACTTC
once | TRBJ2-1 | TRBD2 | TRBV13 | CASSSRTSGERNEQFF | TGTGCCAGCAGCTCTAGGACTAGCGGGGAGCGCAATGAGCAGTTCTTC
. | TRBJ1-1 | TRBD1 | TRBV7-9 | CATRPSGTGEAFF | TGTGCCACCAGACCCTCGGGGACAGGGGAAGCTTTCTTT
. | TRBJ1-2 | TRBD1 | TRBV4-3 | CASSPTGQNNYGYTF | TGCGCCAGCAGCCCGACGGGACAGAACAACTATGGCTACACCTTC
once | TRBJ2-7 | TRBD2 | TRBV28 | CASSPFSTSGTYEQYF | TGTGCCAGCAGTCCTTTTTCGACTAGCGGTACCTACGAGCAGTACTTC